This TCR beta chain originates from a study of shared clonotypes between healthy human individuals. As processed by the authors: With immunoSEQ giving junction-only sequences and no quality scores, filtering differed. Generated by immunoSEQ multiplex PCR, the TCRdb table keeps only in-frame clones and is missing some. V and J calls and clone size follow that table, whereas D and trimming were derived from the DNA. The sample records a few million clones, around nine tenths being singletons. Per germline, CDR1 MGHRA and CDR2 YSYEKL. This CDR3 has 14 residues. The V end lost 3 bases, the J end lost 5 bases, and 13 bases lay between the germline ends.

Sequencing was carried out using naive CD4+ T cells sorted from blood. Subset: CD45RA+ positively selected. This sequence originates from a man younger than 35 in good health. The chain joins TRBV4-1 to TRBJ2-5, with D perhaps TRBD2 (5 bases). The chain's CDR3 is CASSHLTRGETQYF. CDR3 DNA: TGCGCCAGCAGCCACCTGACCCGCGGGGAGACCCAGTACTTC.